This TCR beta chain was recovered during a study of STAT5B mutations in CD4+ large granular lymphocyte leukemia. Sequencing was at survey level. TCRdb's table, derived via immunoSEQ multiplex PCR, lists solely in-frame clones and lacks some. The sample lists roughly 48,000 clones; under 80% were seen once. The sequence came from a human donor in good health. Sequenced: CD4+ T cells from blood buffy coats.

This CDR3 is CASSPGWVATDTQYF. In DNA form, the CDR3 reads TGTGCCAGCAGCCCAGGGTGGGTAGCCACAGATACGCAGTATTTT. The chain carries TRBV11-2 and TRBJ2-3, with D tentatively TRBD1 (5 bases). Germline V gives CDR1 SGHAT, CDR2 FQNNGV. This CDR3 is 15 amino acids long. The V end lost 5 bases, the J end lost 2 bases, and 14 bases lay between the germline ends. Full variable domain (remainder filled in from reference TRBV11-2 and TRBJ2-3): EAGVAQSPRYKIIEKRQSVAFWCNPISGHATLYWYQQILGQGPKLLIQFQNNGVVDDSQLPKDRFSAERLKGVDSTLKIQPAKLEDSAVYLCASSPGWVATDTQYFGPGTRLTVL.